A few counts support the clone carrying this TCR beta chain. PCR employed 60 Vbeta and 13 Jbeta primers. Clones were read by immunoSEQ multiplex PCR, and TCRdb kept only the in-frame ones, dropping some. The repertoire consists of tens of thousands of clones, with 70% to 80% occurring once and the leading ten covering around a tenth. The data derive from a study of cytomegalovirus exposure and HLA in healthy donors. The CDR3 spans 15 residues. The germline CDR1 and CDR2 sequences are SGHNT and YYREEE (reference sequence). J lost 4 bases, V lost 4 bases, and 8 bases had no gene match. The material sequenced was PBMCs. The chain employs TRBV5-4 and TRBJ1-2; 9 nucleotides align to TRBD1. The receptor's source is a woman between 45 and 65 years old in good health and CMV-seropositive. CDR3 DNA: TGTGCCAGCAGCCTGGGGACAGGGTTGTTCTATGGCTACACCTTC. It codes for CASSLGTGLFYGYTF.